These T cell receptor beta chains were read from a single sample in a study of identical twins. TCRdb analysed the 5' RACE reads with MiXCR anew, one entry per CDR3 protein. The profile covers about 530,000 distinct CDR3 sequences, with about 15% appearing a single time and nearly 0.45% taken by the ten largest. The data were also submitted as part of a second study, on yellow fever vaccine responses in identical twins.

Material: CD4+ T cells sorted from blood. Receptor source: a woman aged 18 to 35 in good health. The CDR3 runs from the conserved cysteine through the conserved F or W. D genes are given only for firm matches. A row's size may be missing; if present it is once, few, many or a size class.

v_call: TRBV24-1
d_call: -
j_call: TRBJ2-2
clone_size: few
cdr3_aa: CATRPGANTGELFF
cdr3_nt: TGTGCCACCAGGCCTGGGGCGAACACCGGGGAGCTGTTTTTT

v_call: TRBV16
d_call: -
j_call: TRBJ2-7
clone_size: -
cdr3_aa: CASSQSRHHEQYF
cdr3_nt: TGTGCCAGCAGCCAATCGCGCCACCACGAGCAGTACTTC

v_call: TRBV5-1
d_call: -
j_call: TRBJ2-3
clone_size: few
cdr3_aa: CASSRLGLPSDTQYF
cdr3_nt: TGCGCCAGCAGCCGCCTGGGACTCCCGTCAGATACGCAGTATTTT

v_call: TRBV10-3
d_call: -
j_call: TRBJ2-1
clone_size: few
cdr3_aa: CAISDRGSTSNEQFF
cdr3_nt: TGTGCCATCAGTGATCGGGGGAGTACCAGCAATGAGCAGTTCTTC

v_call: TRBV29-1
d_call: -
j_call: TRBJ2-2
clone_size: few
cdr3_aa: CSVEVYGGRTGELFF
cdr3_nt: TGCAGCGTTGAAGTGTATGGGGGGCGCACCGGGGAGCTGTTTTTT

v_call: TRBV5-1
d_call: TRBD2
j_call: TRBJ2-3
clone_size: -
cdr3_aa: CASSPPTSDDADTQYF
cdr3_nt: TGCGCCAGCAGCCCGCCGACTAGCGACGACGCAGATACGCAGTATTTT

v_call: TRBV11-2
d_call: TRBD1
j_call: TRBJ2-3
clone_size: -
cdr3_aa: CASSFGQGAPPDTQYF
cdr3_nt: TGTGCCAGCAGCTTCGGACAGGGGGCGCCCCCAGATACGCAGTATTTT

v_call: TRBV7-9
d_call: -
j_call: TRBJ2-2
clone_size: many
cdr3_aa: CASSTTGLTGELFF
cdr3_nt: TGTGCCAGCAGCACCACAGGGCTCACCGGGGAGCTGTTTTTT

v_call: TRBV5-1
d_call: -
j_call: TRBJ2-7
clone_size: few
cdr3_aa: CASSLGFPDPFYEQYF
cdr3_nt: TGCGCCAGCAGCCTGGGTTTTCCAGATCCCTTCTACGAGCAGTACTTC

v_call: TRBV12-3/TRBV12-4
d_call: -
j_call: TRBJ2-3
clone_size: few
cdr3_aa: CASSLIGGVTDTQYF
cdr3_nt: TGTGCCAGCAGTTTAATCGGCGGGGTCACAGATACGCAGTATTTT

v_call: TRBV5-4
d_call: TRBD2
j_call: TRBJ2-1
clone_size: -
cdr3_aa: CASSFPLTSGRAREQFF
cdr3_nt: TGTGCCAGCAGCTTTCCCCTCACTAGCGGGAGGGCCAGGGAGCAGTTCTTC

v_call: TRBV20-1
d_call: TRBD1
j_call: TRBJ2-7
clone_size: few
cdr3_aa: CSAWTGAYEQYF
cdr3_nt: TGCAGTGCTTGGACAGGGGCCTACGAGCAGTACTTC

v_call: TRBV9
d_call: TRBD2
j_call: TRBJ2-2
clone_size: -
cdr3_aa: CASSARTSGLLGELFF
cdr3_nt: TGTGCCAGCAGCGCCCGGACTAGCGGGCTTCTCGGGGAGCTGTTTTTT

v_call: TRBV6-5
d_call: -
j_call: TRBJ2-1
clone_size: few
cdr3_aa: CASSSSGTSSYNEQFF
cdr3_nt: TGTGCCAGCAGTTCCTCCGGGACGAGCTCCTACAATGAGCAGTTCTTC

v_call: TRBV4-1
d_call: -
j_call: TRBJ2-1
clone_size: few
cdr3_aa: CASSQEMWSTYNEQFF
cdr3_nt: TGCGCCAGCAGCCAAGAAATGTGGAGCACCTACAATGAGCAGTTCTTC

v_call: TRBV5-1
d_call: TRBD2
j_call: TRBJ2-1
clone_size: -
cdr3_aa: CASSFLGTSGGPYNEQFF
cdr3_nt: TGCGCCAGCAGCTTCTTGGGGACTAGCGGGGGGCCATACAATGAGCAGTTCTTC

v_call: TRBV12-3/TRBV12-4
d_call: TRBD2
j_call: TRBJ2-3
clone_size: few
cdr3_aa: CASSTTRVGGADTQYF
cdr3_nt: TGTGCCAGCAGTACCACTAGGGTCGGGGGGGCAGATACGCAGTATTTT

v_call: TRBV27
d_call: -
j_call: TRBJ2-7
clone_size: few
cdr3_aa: CASSTNYVGEQYF
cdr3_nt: TGTGCCAGCAGTACCAATTACGTGGGCGAGCAGTACTTC

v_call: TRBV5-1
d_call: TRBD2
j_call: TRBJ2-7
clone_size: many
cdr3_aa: CASSFIPGLAGSYEQYF
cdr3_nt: TGCGCCAGCAGCTTCATCCCGGGACTAGCGGGATCCTACGAGCAGTACTTC

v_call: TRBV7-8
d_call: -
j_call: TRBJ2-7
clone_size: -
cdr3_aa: CASSSYHRYEQYF
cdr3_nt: TGTGCCAGCAGCTCCTACCATCGCTACGAGCAGTACTTC

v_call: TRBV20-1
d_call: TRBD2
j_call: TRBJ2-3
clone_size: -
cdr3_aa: CSAAAPGGTDTQYF
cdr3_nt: TGCAGTGCCGCGGCCCCGGGAGGGACAGATACGCAGTATTTT

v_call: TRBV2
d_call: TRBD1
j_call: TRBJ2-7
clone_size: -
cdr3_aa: CASSPTGRFSYEQYF
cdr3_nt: TGTGCCAGCAGTCCGACAGGGCGGTTCTCCTACGAGCAGTACTTC

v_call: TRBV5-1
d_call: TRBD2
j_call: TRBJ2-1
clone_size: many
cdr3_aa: CASSSGTSGDFYNEQFF
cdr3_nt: TGCGCCAGCAGCTCTGGTACTAGCGGGGACTTCTACAATGAGCAGTTCTTC

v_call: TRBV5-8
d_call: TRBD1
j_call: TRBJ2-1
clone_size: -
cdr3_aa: CASSRTGDEVYWGEQFF
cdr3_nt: TGTGCCAGCAGCAGAACAGGGGACGAGGTCTATTGGGGTGAGCAGTTCTTC

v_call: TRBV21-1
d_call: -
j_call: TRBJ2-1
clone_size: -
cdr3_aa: CASSTLAGPSYNEQFF
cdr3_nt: TGTGCCAGCAGCACACTTGCGGGGCCCTCCTACAATGAGCAGTTCTTC

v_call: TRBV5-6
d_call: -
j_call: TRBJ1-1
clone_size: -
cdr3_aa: CASSLAAGAMNTEAFF
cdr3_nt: TGTGCCAGCAGCTTGGCGGCAGGGGCCATGAACACTGAAGCTTTCTTT

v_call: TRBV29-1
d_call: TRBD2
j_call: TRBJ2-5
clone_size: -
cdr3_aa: CSVSGLAGVGETQYF
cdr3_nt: TGCAGCGTCTCAGGCCTAGCGGGCGTTGGGGAGACCCAGTACTTC

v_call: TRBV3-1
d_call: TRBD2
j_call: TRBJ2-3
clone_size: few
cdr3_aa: CASSQDTLAGGITDTQYF
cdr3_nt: TGTGCCAGCAGCCAAGATACACTAGCGGGAGGGATCACAGATACGCAGTATTTT

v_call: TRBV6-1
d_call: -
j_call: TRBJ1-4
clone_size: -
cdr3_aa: CASTPNLSGNEKLFF
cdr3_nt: TGTGCCAGCACCCCTAACCTCTCGGGTAATGAAAAACTGTTTTTT

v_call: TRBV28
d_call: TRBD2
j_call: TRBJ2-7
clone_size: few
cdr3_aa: CASSHTTSGRAYEQYF
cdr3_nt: TGTGCCAGCAGTCATACAACTAGCGGGAGGGCCTACGAGCAGTACTTC

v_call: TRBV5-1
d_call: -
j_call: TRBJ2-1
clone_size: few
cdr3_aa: CASRGRDPLHEQFF
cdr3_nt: TGCGCCAGCAGGGGTCGGGATCCCTTGCATGAGCAGTTCTTC

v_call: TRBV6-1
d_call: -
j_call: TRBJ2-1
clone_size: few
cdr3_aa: CASTRGSGYNEQFF
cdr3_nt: TGTGCCAGCACCCGGGGTAGCGGATACAATGAGCAGTTCTTC

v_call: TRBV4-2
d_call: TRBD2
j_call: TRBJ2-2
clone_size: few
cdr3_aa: CASSRRLAGDTGELFF
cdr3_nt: TGTGCCAGCAGCCGACGGCTAGCGGGGGACACCGGGGAGCTGTTTTTT

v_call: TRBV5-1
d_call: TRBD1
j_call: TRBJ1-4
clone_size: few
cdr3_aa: CASSGQGINEKLFF
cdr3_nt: TGCGCCAGCAGCGGACAGGGGATTAATGAAAAACTGTTTTTT

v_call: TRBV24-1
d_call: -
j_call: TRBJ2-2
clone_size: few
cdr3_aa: CATSVGLPRAGELFF
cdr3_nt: TGTGCCACCAGTGTGGGCCTCCCTCGGGCCGGGGAGCTGTTTTTT

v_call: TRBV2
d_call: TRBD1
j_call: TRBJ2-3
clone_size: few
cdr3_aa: CASRRQGAHSSTDTQYF
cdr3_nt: TGTGCCAGCAGAAGACAGGGGGCACATTCTAGCACAGATACGCAGTATTTT

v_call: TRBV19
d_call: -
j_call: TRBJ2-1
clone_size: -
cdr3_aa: CASRLGGSYNEQFF
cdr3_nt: TGTGCCAGTCGTCTAGGAGGCTCCTACAATGAGCAGTTCTTC

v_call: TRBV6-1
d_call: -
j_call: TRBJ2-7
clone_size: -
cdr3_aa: CATSGTDSYEQYF
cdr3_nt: TGTGCCACCAGCGGGACAGACTCCTACGAGCAGTACTTC

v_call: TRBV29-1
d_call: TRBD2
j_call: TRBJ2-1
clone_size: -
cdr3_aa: CSARGLAVVIEQFF
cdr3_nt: TGCAGCGCCCGAGGACTAGCGGTGGTTATTGAGCAGTTCTTC

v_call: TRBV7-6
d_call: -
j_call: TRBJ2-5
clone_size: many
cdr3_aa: CASSTGSGASGGAQYF
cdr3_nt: TGTGCCAGCAGCACGGGGTCAGGGGCATCAGGGGGGGCCCAGTACTTC

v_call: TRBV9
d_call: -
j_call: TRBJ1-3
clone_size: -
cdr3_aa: CASSDSLSGNTIYF
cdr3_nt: TGTGCCAGCAGCGACAGCCTCTCTGGAAACACCATATATTTT

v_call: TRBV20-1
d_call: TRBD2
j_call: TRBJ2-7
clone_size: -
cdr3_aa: CSARQREGLGEQYF
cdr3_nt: TGCAGTGCTAGACAGCGGGAAGGTTTAGGAGAGCAGTACTTC

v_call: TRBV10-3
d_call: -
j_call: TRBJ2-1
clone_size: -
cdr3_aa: CAIRQDGGQFF
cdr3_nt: TGTGCCATCAGGCAGGACGGAGGCCAGTTCTTC

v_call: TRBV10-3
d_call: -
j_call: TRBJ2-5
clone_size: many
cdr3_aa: CAISLDRETQYF
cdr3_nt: TGTGCCATCAGCCTTGACAGGGAGACCCAGTACTTC

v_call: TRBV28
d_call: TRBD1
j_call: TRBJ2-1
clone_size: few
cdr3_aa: CASSTPGTGVMDEQFF
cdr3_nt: TGTGCCAGCAGCACACCCGGGACAGGGGTTATGGATGAGCAGTTCTTC

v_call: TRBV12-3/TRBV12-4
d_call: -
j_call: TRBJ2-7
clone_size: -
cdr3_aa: CASSPPLRGRGGGEQYF
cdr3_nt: TGTGCCAGCAGTCCCCCGTTAAGAGGCAGGGGAGGTGGGGAGCAGTACTTC

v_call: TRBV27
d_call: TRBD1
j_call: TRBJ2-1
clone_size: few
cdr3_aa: CASSSGQGGVAQFF
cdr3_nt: TGTGCCAGCAGTTCGGGACAGGGGGGGGTAGCGCAGTTCTTC

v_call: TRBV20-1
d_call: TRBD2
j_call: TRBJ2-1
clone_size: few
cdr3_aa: CSASRLAGGTSSYNEQFF
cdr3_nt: TGCAGTGCTAGTAGGCTAGCGGGGGGCACATCCTCCTACAATGAGCAGTTCTTC

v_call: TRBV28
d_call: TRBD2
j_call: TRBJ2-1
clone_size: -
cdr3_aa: CASSAGLAGGPYNEQFF
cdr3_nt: TGTGCCAGCAGTGCCGGACTAGCGGGAGGGCCCTACAATGAGCAGTTCTTC

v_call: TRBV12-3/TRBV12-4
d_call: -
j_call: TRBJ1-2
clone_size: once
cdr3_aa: CASSLTGLGESYGYTF
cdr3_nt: TGTGCCAGCAGTCTTACAGGGCTTGGCGAGAGCTATGGCTACACCTTC

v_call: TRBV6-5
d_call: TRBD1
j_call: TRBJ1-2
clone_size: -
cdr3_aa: CASSYPPGQGYGYTF
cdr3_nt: TGTGCCAGCAGTTACCCGCCGGGACAGGGCTATGGCTACACCTTC

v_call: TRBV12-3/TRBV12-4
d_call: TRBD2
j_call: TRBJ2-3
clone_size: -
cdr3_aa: CASSPPSGGVKDTQYF
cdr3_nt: TGTGCCAGCAGTCCACCTTCTGGGGGGGTGAAGGATACGCAGTATTTT

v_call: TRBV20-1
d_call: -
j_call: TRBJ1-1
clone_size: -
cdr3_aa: CSARVGSNTEAFF
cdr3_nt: TGCAGTGCTAGAGTGGGCAGTAACACTGAAGCTTTCTTT

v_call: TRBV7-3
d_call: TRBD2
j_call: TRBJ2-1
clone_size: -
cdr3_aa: CASSSGTSGRRSSYNEQFF
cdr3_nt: TGTGCCAGCAGCTCCGGGACTAGCGGGAGACGGAGCTCCTACAATGAGCAGTTCTTC

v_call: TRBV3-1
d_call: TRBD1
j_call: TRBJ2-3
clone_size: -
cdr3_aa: CASSQGDRSTDTQYF
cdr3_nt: TGTGCCAGCAGCCAAGGGGACAGGAGCACAGATACGCAGTATTTT

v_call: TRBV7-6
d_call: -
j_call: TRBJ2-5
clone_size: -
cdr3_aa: CASSLALPLSGPQGTQYF
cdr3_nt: TGTGCCAGCAGCTTAGCGCTCCCTCTCAGCGGGCCCCAAGGGACCCAGTACTTC

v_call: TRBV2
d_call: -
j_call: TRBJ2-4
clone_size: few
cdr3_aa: CASSEEGMGKNIQYF
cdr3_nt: TGTGCCAGCAGTGAAGAGGGGATGGGCAAAAACATTCAGTACTTC